This TCR beta chain was sequenced during a study of shared clonotypes between healthy human individuals. Findings and limits, study-wide: The generation probabilities recorded for non-shared clonotypes fell below those of clonotypes shared by all four donors.

V lost 0 bases, J lost 2 bases, and 1 base stayed unmatched. This CDR3 has 15 amino acids. CDR1 is MGHRA, CDR2 YSYEKL, per germline. To note about this clone: Its antigen is as yet unknown. The same CDR3 can be traced to other DNA sequences in this sample.

Every immunoSEQ plate was one replicate of a subset's evenly spread DNA. Here immunoSEQ multiplex PCR was the method, and the copy in TCRdb shows in-frame clones only, minus some. Of some 2,100,000 clones in the sample, more than 90% were seen once. The genes are TRBV4-1 and TRBJ1-5, with 7 positions matching TRBD1. The sequenced material came from naive CD4+ T cells sorted from blood. Subset indicated: CD45RA+ positively selected. This clonotype was obtained from a man between 18 and 35 years old in good health. CDR3 residues: CASSQDGTGNQPQHF. The CDR3, as DNA: TGCGCCAGCAGCCAAGACGGGACAGGCAATCAGCCCCAGCATTTT.